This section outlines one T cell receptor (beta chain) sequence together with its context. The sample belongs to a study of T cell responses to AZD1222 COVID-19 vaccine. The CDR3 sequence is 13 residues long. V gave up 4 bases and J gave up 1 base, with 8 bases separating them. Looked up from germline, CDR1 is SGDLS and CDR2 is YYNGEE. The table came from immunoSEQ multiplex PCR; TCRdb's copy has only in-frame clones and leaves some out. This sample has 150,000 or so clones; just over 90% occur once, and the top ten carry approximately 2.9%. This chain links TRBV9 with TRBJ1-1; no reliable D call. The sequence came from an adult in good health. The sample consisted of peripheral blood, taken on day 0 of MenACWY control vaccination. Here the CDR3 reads CASSPPANTEAFF. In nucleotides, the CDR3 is TGTGCCAGCAGCCCCCCGGCGAACACTGAAGCTTTCTTT.